The TCR beta chain under discussion was sequenced for a study of CD8+ T cells in alopecia areata. V lost 1 base and J lost 13, with 14 bases in between. This CDR3 is 13 amino acids long. From germline, CDR1 is KGHSH and CDR2 LQKENI. This clone appeared a few times. Its target is not known. Those with alopecia areata gave lesional scalp punch biopsies and peripheral blood. Whole-study findings and limits: Against the mouse data, patients shared TCRs less clearly, possibly for HLA reasons.

RNA extraction and reverse transcription yielded cDNA as sequencing template. Clones were read by immunoSEQ multiplex PCR, and TCRdb kept only the in-frame ones, dropping some. The data hold fewer than 100,000 clones, with 35% to 50% observed a single time. The receptor's source is a human donor with alopecia areata. This rearrangement joins TRBV18 to TRBJ2-4; D remains ambiguous. Sample: CD4+ T cells sorted from blood. This CDR3 reads CASSPREIESQYF. The CDR3 coding sequence is TGTGCCAGCTCACCACGAGAAATTGAGTCCCAGTACTTC.